The 3 T cell receptor beta chains in this list originate from one sample, sequenced in a study of low-dose radiotherapy and immunotherapy resistance in tumors. TRAV- and TRBV-specific primers primed first-strand cDNA, covering alpha and beta chains. Amplification, which lasted 20 to 25 PCR cycles, used a constant-region primer and V-primer adapter to amplify TCRs. TCRdb analysed the reads with MiXCR anew, one entry per CDR3 protein. Among around 80,000 distinct CDR3 sequences listed, less than 20% were seen once. The time point is: after trial treatment. Treatment indicated: LDRT plus nivolumab, ipilimumab, low-dose cyclophosphamide and aspirin (RACIN trial). Sequencing was performed on PBMCs, taken after low-dose radiotherapy plus immunotherapy. These receptors were obtained from a male donor with prostate cancer.

This clonotype was detected only a few times. V gene TRBV27 combines with J gene TRBJ1-6; a weak D match, TRBD1 (6 bases). The CDR3 has 16 residues. V shed 4 bases and J shed 5 bases, with 15 bases lying between them. The germline gives CDR1 MNHEY, CDR2 SMNVEV (reference sequence). The chain's CDR3 is CASSSPGAGDNSPLHF. In DNA, the CDR3 is TGTGCCAGCAGTTCCCCCGGGGCAGGGGATAATTCACCCCTCCACTTT.

This clonotype has at least ten counts. The V call is TRBV5-4, the J call TRBJ2-3; D is undetermined. The CDR3 consists of 12 residues. Deletions cut 1 base from V and 0 bases from J, with 0 bases between. Per the germline V gene, CDR1 is SGHNT and CDR2 is YYREEE (reference sequence). CDR3 amino acids: CASSLSTDTQYF. The CDR3 region has the DNA TGTGCCAGCAGCTTGAGCACAGATACGCAGTATTTT.

This clonotype has ten or more counts. The V and J genes are TRBV4-3 and TRBJ2-7; 12 bases are shared with TRBD1. CDR3 length equals 16 residues. J gave up 5 bases and V 3 bases, and 8 bases lay outside the gene matches. The germline CDR1 and CDR2 sequences are LGHNA and YSLEER. CDR3 region: CASSQQTGTGGDEQYF. The DNA of the CDR3 is TGCGCCAGCAGCCAGCAAACCGGGACAGGGGGCGACGAGCAGTACTTC.